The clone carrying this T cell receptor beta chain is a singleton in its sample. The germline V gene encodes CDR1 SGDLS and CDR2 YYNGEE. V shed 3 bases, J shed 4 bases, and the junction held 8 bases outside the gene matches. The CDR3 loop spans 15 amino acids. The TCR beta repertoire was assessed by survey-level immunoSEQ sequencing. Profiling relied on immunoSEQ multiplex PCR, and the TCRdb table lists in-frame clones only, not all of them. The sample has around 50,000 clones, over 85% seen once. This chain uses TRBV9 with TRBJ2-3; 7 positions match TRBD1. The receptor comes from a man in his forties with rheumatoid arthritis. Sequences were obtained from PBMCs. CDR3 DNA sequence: TGTGCCAGCAGCGCCTTGGGACAGTGGGCAGATACGCAGTATTTT. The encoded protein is CASSALGQWADTQYF.